Listed below are T cell receptor beta chains from one sample, sequenced in a study of blood T cell repertoires in COVID-19. TCRdb's copy holds only in-frame clones and misses some; the assay was immunoSEQ multiplex PCR. The table includes roughly 290,000 clones, approximately 86% detected once. The material sequenced was peripheral blood. These receptors came from a woman between 50 and 59 years old with active or convalescent COVID-19. The CDR3 runs from the conserved cysteine through the conserved F or W. The D gene is left open where the match is weak. Where a row states a size, it is once, few, many or the class of an expanded clone; other rows omit it.

>TRBJ2-1|NA|TRBV27|TRBD2
CASSPVKLAGYNEQFF
TGTGCCAGCAGCCCCGTAAAACTAGCGGGTTACAATGAGCAGTTCTTC
>TRBJ1-4|NA|TRBV6-5|TRBD1
CASSSRDRGDEKLFF
TGTGCCAGCAGTTCCCGGGACAGGGGGGATGAAAAACTGTTTTTT
>TRBJ1-6|NA|TRBV7-2|TRBD1
CASSLGQGMGPLHF
TGTGCCAGCAGCTTAGGACAGGGGATGGGACCCCTCCACTTT
>TRBJ1-1|NA|TRBV14|TRBD1
CASSFSGTGVFRTEAFF
TGTGCCAGCAGCTTCTCCGGGACAGGGGTTTTTCGCACTGAAGCTTTCTTT
>TRBJ2-3|NA|TRBV28|TRBD1
CASTSDRGREDTQYF
TGTGCCAGCACCTCAGACAGGGGGCGCGAAGATACGCAGTATTTT
>TRBJ2-1|NA|TRBV7-3|TRBD2
CASSLTSGAGFGEQFF
TGTGCCAGCAGCCTTACTAGCGGGGCCGGTTTTGGGGAGCAGTTCTTC
>TRBJ1-2|NA|TRBV3-1/TRBV3-2|TRBD1
CASSRHRGSDGYTF
TGTGCCAGCAGCCGACACAGGGGATCAGATGGCTACACCTTC
>TRBJ1-1|few|TRBV5-1|NA
CASRLDSANTEAFF
TGCGCCAGCAGGTTAGACAGTGCCAACACTGAAGCTTTCTTT
>TRBJ2-2|NA|TRBV6-5|NA
CASTGLAGNTGELFF
TGTGCCAGCACGGGACTGGCGGGGAACACCGGGGAGCTGTTTTTT
>TRBJ2-1|NA|TRBV15|NA
CATSKRGGNMNEQFF
TGTGCCACCAGCAAAAGGGGAGGAAATATGAATGAGCAGTTCTTC
>TRBJ1-3|NA|TRBV19|NA
CASSRGEASGNTIYF
TGTGCCAGTAGTAGAGGGGAGGCCTCTGGAAACACCATATATTTT
>TRBJ1-1|NA|TRBV27|NA
CAGSSPTVNTEAFF
TGTGCCGGCAGTTCCCCCACGGTAAACACTGAAGCTTTCTTT
>TRBJ2-7|NA|TRBV27|NA
CASSRGIPSYEQYF
TGTGCCAGCAGTAGGGGGATTCCCTCCTACGAGCAGTACTTC
>TRBJ2-2|NA|TRBV19|TRBD2
CASSMLAGGVDTGELFF
TGTGCCAGTAGTATGTTGGCGGGAGGGGTGGACACCGGGGAGCTGTTTTTT
>TRBJ1-2|NA|TRBV18|TRBD1
CASSGGQGMFYGYTF
TGTGCCAGCTCCGGGGGACAGGGGATGTTCTATGGCTACACCTTC
>TRBJ2-2|NA|TRBV2|TRBD2
CASEHREGTGELFF
TGTGCCAGCGAACACCGGGAGGGCACCGGGGAGCTGTTTTTT